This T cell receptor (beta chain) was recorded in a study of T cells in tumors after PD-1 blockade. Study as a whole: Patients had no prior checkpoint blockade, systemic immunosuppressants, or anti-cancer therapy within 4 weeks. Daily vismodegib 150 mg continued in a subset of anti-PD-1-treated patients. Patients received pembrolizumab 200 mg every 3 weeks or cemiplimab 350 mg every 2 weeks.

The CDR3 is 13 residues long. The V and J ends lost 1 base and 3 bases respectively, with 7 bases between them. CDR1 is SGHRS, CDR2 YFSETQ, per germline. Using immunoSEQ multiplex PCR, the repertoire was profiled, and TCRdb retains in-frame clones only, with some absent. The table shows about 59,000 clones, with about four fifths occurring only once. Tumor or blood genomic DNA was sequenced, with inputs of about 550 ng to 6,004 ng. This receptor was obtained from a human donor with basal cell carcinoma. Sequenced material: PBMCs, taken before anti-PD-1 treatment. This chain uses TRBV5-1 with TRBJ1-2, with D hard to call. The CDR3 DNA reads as TGCGCCAGCAGCTTGACTGTCGACTATGGCTACACCTTC. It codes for CASSLTVDYGYTF.